This TCR beta chain was recorded in a study of blood T cells in healthy people across ages. Study observations and caveats: For the donors, CMV status was unknown and possibly confounded expanded clonotype changes.

CDR1 and CDR2 (germline): DFQATT, SNEGSKA (reference sequence). Trimming shortened V by 2 bases and J by 2 bases, and 13 bases separated the two germline ends. The CDR3 totals 16 residues. The second PCR ran about 6 to 11 cycles with a sample-barcoded 5' primer and J-beta primers. TCRdb passed the 5' RACE reads through MiXCR, listing each CDR3 protein once. The table lists around 1.1 million distinct CDR3 sequences, 30% to 40% of them singletons. This clonotype was picked up a small number of times. Its specificity is unknown. This sequence originates from a man aged 18 to 30 in good health. The material sequenced was blood. The genes are TRBV20-1 and TRBJ2-6, with no clear D. The CDR3 spells CSARPPQRAGANVLTF. The CDR3 DNA reads TGCAGTGCTAGACCACCCCAAAGAGCTGGGGCCAACGTCCTGACTTTC.